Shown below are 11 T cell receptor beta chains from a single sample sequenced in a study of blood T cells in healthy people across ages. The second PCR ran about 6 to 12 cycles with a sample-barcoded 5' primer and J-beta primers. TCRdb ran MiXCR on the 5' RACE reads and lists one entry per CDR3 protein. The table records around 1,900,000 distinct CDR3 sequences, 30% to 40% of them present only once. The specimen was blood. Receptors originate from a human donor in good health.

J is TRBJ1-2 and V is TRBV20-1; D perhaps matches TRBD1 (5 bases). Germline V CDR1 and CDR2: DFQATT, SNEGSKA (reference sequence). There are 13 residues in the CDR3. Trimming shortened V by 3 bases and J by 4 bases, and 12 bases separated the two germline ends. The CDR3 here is CSASQRQFYGYTF. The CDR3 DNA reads TGCAGTGCTAGTCAAAGACAGTTCTATGGCTACACCTTC.

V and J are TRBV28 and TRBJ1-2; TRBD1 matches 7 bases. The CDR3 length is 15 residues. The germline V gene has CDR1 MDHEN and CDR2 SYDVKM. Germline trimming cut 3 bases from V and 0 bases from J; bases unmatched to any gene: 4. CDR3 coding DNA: TGTGCCAGCAGTTTTCCGGGACAGTCTAACTATGGCTACACCTTC. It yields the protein CASSFPGQSNYGYTF.

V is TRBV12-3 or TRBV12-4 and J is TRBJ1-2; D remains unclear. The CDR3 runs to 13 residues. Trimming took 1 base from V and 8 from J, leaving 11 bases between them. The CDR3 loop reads CASSLGSPEGYTF. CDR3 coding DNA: TGTGCCAGCAGTTTAGGGTCTCCAGAGGGCTACACCTTC.

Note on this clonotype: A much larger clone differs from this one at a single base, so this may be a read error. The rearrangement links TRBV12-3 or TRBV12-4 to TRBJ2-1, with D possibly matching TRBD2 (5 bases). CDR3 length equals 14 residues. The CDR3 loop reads CASSLASSDNEQFF. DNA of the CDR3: TGTGCCAGCAGTTTGGCTAGCTCCGACAATGAGCAGTTCTTC.

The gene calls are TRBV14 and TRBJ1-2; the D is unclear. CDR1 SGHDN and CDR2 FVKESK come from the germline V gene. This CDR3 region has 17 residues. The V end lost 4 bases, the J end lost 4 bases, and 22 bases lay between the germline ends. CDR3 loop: CASSRLQEDRGSYGYTF. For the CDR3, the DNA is TGTGCCAGCAGCCGGCTTCAGGAGGACCGAGGGAGCTATGGCTACACCTTC.

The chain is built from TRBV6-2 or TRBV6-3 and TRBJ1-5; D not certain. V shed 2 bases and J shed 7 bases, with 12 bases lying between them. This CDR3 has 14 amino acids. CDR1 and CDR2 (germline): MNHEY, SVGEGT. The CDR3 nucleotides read TGTGCCAGCAGTTACGACGGGGAGTACCAGCCCCAGCATTTT. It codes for CASSYDGEYQPQHF.

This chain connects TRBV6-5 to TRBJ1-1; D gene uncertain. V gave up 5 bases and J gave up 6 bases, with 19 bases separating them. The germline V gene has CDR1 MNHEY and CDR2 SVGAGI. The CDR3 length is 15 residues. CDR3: CASSPPYPQGAEAFF. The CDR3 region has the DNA TGTGCCAGCAGTCCACCTTACCCGCAAGGCGCTGAAGCTTTCTTT.

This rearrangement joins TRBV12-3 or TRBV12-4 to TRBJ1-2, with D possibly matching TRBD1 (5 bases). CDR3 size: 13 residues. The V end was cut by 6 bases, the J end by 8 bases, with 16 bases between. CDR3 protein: CASSRDFGYGYTF. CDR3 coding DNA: TGTGCCAGCAGCCGGGACTTCGGATACGGCTACACCTTC.

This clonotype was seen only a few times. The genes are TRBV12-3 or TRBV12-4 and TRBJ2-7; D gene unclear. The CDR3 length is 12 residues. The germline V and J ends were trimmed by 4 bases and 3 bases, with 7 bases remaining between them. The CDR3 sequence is CASSSGFYEQYF. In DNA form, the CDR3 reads TGTGCCAGCAGTTCTGGGTTCTACGAGCAGTACTTC.

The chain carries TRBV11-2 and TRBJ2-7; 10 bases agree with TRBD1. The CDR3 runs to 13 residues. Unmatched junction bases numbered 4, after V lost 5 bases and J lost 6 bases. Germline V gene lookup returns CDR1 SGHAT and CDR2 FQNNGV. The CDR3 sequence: CASSIRDRGEQYF. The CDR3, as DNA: TGTGCCAGCAGCATCCGGGACAGGGGCGAGCAGTACTTC.

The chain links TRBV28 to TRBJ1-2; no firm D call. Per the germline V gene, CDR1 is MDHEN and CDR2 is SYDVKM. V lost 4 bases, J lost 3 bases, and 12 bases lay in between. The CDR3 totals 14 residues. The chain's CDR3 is CASSSTPGDYGYTF. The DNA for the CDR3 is TGTGCCAGCAGTTCGACTCCAGGAGACTATGGCTACACCTTC.